Listed below are T cell receptor beta chains from one sample, sequenced in a study of technical replicates of blood from several donors. Assay used: immunoSEQ multiplex PCR; TCRdb lists only in-frame clones, some missing. Of about 64,000 clones in the sample, around 88% were seen once. The sequenced sample consisted of PBMCs. The source is a human donor in good health. Some clones in this sample may be carry-over from other donors' samples. CDR3s include the opening cysteine and the closing phenylalanine or tryptophan. Each record gives: J gene, V gene, CDR3 protein.

TRBJ2-7,TRBV15,CATSLGRTSYEQYF
TRBJ2-5,TRBV4-1,CASSQVTSSSETQYF
TRBJ1-2,TRBV7-9,CACTGTPNYGYTF
TRBJ2-3,TRBV7-6,CASSLAGTSGISDTQYF
TRBJ2-3,TRBV5-6,CASSRQGAWTDTQYF
TRBJ2-7,TRBV7-9,CASRRDTTYEQYF
TRBJ1-5,TRBV5-1,CASSFEGSQGQPQHF
TRBJ2-7,TRBV10-3,CAIRSDRGGLEQYF
TRBJ1-2,TRBV18,CASSTSGGTNYGYTF
TRBJ2-7,TRBV5-1,CASSLGRLAGATEQYF
TRBJ2-7,TRBV4-3,CASSQGITSGINYEQYF
TRBJ1-1,TRBV27,CASSLSAGGITEAFF
TRBJ2-7,TRBV6-5,CASSYGQVELSEQYF
TRBJ2-2,TRBV7-8,CASSHLGGQGSGELFF
TRBJ2-7,TRBV12-5,CASGPSSGGRREQYF
TRBJ2-5,TRBV7-6,CASSLMMKGAIQTQYF
TRBJ2-7,TRBV29-1,CSVETTGYREQYF
TRBJ1-2,TRBV6-6,CASSYSGGEDGYTF
TRBJ1-2,TRBV4-1,CASSQPVRDRGNGYTF
TRBJ2-6,TRBV30,CAWSPGQINVLTF
TRBJ1-4,TRBV9,CASTKGGQGEKLFF
TRBJ2-7,TRBV9,CASSFRTGDEQYF
TRBJ2-4,TRBV7-9,CASSSLVELAKNIQYF
TRBJ2-3,TRBV7-3,CASSLSGLAGLTDTQYF
TRBJ2-1,TRBV18,CASSRQGAVKNEQFF
TRBJ1-1,TRBV4-1,CASSQGQGWGGTEAFF
TRBJ1-6,TRBV2,CASIQGVTSYNSPLHF
TRBJ2-3,TRBV14,CASSLVDTQYF
TRBJ1-6,TRBV7-9,CASSPWDRDNSPLHF